This T cell receptor (beta chain) is drawn from a study of CD8+ T cells in alopecia areata. Study-level results: Sequences from scalp samples also cover resident alphabeta T cells of normal skin. Higher clonality and more expanded CD8+ clones appeared in lesional than normal scalp. Sharing of TCR sequences between patients (possibly for HLA-related reasons) was less clear than in mice.

As concerns this clone: What it recognizes is unknown.

Sorted out of PBMCs were CD4+ T cells and CD8+ T cells. This CDR3 is 14 amino acids long. Germline values: CDR1 SGDLS, CDR2 YYNGEE. The V end was cut by 4 bases, the J end by 4 bases, with 14 bases between. The authors extracted RNA and reverse transcribed it into cDNA as the sequencing template. Here immunoSEQ multiplex PCR was the method, and the copy in TCRdb shows in-frame clones only, minus some. The repertoire holds approximately 150,000 clones, with 50% to 65% as singletons. Specimen: CD4+ T cells sorted from blood. The sequence came from a human donor in good health. This chain links TRBV9 with TRBJ1-2, with D maybe TRBD1 (6 bases). The CDR3 DNA is TGTGCCAGCAGCCCCGAGGGGGTCGCCTATGGCTACACCTTC. Translating it yields CASSPEGVAYGYTF.